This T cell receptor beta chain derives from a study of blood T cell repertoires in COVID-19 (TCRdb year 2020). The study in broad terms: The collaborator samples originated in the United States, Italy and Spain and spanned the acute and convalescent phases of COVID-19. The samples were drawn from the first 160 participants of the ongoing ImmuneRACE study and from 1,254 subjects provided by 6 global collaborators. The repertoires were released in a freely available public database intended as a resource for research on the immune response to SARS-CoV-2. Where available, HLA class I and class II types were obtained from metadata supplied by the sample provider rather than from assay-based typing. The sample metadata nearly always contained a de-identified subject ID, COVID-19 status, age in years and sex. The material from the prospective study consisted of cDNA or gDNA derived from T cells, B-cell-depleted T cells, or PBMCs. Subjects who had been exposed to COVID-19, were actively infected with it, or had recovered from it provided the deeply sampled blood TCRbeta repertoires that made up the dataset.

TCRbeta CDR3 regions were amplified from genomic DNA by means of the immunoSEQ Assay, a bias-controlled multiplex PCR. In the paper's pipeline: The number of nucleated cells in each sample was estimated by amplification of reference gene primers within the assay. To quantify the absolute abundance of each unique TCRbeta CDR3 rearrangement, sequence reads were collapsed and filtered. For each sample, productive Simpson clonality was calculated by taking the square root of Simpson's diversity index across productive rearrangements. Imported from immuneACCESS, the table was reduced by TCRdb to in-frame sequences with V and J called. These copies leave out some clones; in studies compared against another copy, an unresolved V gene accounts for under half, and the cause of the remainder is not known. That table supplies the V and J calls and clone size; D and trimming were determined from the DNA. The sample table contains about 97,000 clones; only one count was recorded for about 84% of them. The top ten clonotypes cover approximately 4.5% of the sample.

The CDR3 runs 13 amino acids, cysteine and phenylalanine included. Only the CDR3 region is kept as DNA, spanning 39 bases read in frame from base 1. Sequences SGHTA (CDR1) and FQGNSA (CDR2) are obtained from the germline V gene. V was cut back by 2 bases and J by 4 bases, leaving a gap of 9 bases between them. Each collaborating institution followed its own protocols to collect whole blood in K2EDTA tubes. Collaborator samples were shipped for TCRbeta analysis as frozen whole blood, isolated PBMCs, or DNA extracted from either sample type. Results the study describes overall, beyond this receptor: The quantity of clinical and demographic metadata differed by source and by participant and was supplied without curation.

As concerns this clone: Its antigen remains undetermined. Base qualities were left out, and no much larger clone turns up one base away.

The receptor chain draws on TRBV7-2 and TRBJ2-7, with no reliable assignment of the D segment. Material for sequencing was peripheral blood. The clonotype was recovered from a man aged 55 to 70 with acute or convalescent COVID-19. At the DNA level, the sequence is TGTGCCAGCAGCTTAAGACGACAATACGAGCAGTACTTC. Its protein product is CASSLRRQYEQYF. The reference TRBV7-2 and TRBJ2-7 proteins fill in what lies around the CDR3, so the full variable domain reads GAGVSQSPSNKVTEKGKDVELRCDPISGHTALYWYRQSLGQGLEFLIYFQGNSAPDKSGLPSDRFSAERTGGSVSTLTIQRTQQEDSAVYLCASSLRRQYEQYFGPGTRLTVT.